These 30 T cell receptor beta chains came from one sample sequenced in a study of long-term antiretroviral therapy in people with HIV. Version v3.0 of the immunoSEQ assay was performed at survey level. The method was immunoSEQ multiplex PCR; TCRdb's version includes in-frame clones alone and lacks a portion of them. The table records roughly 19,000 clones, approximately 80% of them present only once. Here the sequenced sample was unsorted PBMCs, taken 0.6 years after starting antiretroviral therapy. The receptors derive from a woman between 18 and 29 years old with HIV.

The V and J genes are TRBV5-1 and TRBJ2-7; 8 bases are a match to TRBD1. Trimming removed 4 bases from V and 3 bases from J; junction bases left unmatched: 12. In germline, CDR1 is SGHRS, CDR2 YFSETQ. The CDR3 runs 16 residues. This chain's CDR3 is CASSQIQGVASYEQYF. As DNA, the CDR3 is TGCGCCAGCAGCCAAATACAGGGGGTCGCAAGCTACGAGCAGTACTTC.

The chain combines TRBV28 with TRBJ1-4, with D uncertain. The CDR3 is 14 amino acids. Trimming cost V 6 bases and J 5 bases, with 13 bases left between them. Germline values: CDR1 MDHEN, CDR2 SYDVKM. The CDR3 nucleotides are TGTGCCAGCAGGCCCACGGGGATAAATGAAAAACTGTTTTTT. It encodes CASRPTGINEKLFF.

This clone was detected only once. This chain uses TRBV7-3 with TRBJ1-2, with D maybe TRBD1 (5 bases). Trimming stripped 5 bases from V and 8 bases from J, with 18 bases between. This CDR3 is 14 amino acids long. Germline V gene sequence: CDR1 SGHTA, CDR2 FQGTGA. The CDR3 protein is CASSPNGAQGGYTF. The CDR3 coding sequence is TGTGCCAGCAGCCCAAATGGCGCCCAGGGAGGCTACACCTTC. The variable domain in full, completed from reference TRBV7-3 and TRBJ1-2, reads GAGVSQTPSNKVTEKGKYVELRCDPISGHTALYWYRQSLGQGPEFLIYFQGTGAADDSGLPNDRFFAVRPEGSVSTLKIQRTERGDSAVYLCASSPNGAQGGYTFGSGTRLTVV.

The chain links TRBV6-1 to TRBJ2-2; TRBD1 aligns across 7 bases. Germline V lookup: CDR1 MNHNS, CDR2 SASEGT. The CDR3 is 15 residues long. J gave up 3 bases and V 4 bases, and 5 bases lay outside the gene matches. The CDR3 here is CASSATTGDTGELFF. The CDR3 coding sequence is TGTGCCAGCAGTGCGACTACAGGGGACACCGGGGAGCTGTTTTTT.

The CDR3 reads CASSRVQGTGANVLTF. The DNA for the CDR3 is TGTGCCAGCAGCCGAGTACAGGGAACTGGGGCCAACGTCCTGACTTTC. The chain links TRBV4-2 to TRBJ2-6; perhaps TRBD1 as D (6 bases). Germline CDR1 reads LGHNA; CDR2 reads YNFKEQ. This CDR3 comprises 16 residues. V was trimmed by 4 bases and J by 2 bases, leaving 12 bases between them.

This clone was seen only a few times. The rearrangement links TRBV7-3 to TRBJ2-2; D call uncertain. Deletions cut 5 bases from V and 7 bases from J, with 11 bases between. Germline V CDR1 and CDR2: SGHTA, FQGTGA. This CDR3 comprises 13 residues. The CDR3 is CASSPTYDGELFF. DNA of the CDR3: TGTGCCAGCAGCCCGACGTATGACGGGGAGCTGTTTTTT.

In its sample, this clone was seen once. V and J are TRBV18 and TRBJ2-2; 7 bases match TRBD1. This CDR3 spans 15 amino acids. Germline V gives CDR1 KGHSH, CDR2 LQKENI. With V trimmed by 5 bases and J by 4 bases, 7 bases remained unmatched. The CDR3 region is CASSVSGTVTGELFF. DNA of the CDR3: TGTGCCAGCTCAGTTTCCGGGACAGTCACCGGGGAGCTGTTTTTT.

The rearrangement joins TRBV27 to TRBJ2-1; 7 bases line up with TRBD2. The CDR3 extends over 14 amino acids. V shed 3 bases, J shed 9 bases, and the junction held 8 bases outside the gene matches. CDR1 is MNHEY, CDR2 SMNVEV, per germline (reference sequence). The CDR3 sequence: CASSFGGGPFEQFF. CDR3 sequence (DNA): TGTGCCAGCAGTTTTGGCGGGGGACCATTTGAGCAGTTCTTC.

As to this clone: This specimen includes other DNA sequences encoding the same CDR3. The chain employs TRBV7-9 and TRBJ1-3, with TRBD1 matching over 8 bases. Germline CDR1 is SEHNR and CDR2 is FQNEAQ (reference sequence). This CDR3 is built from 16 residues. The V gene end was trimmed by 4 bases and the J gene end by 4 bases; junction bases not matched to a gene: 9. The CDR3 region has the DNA TGTGCCAGCAGCTCTAAAGACAGGGGAACGGGAAACACCATATATTTT. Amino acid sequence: CASSSKDRGTGNTIYF.

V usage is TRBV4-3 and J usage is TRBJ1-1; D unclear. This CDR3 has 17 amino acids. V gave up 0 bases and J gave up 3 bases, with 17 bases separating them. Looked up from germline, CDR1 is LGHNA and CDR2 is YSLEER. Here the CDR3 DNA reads TGCGCCAGCAGCCAAGAGGTCGATACGGGATGGTACACTGAAGCTTTCTTT. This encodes CASSQEVDTGWYTEAFF.

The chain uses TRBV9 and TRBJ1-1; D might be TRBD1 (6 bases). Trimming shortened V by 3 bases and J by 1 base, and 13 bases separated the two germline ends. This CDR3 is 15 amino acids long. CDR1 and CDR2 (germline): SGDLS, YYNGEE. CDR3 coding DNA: TGTGCCAGCAGCGAGGGGGGACGGAAGAACACTGAAGCTTTCTTT. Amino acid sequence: CASSEGGRKNTEAFF.

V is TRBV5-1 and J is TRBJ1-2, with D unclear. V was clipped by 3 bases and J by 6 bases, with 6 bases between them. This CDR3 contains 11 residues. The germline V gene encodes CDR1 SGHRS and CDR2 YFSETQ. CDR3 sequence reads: CASSSGNGYTF. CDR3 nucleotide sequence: TGCGCCAGCAGCTCTGGGAATGGCTACACCTTC.

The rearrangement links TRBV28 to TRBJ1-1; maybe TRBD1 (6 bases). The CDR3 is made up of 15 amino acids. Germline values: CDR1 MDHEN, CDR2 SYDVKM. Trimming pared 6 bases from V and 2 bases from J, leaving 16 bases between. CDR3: CASRGGGTFNTEAFF. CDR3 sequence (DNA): TGTGCCAGCAGGGGGGGAGGGACATTTAACACTGAAGCTTTCTTT.

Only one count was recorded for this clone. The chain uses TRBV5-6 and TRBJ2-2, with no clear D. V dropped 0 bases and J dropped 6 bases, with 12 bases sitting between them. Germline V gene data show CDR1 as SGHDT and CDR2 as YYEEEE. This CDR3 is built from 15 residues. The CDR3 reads CASSLVQAGAGELFF. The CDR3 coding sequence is TGTGCCAGCAGCTTGGTTCAGGCCGGCGCCGGGGAGCTGTTTTTT. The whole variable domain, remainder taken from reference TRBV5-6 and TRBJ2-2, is DAGVTQSPTHLIKTRGQQVTLRCSPKSGHDTVSWYQQALGQGPQFIFQYYEEEERQRGNFPDRFSGHQFPNYSSELNVNALLLGDSALYLCASSLVQAGAGELFFGEGSRLTVL.

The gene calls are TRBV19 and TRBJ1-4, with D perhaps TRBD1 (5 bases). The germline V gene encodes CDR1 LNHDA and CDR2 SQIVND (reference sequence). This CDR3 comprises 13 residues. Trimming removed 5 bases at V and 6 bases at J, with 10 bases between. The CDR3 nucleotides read TGTGCCAGTAGTCTGCAGGGTGATGAAAAACTGTTTTTT. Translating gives CASSLQGDEKLFF.

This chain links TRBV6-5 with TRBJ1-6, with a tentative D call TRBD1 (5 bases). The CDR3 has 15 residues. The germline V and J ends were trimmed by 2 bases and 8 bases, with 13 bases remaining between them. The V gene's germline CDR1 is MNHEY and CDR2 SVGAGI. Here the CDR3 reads CASSYRGPYDSPLHF. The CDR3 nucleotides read TGTGCCAGCAGTTACCGGGGACCGTACGATTCACCCCTCCACTTT.

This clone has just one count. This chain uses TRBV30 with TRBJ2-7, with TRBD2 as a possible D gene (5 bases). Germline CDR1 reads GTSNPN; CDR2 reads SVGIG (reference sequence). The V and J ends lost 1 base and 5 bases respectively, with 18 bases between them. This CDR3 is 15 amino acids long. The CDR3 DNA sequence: TGTGCCTGGAGTGGTATCAGGCTAGCTCGCGACGAGCAGTACTTC. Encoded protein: CAWSGIRLARDEQYF.

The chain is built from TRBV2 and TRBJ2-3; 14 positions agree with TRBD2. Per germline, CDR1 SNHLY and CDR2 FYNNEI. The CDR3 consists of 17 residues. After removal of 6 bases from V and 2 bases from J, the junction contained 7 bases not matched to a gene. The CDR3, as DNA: TGTGCCAGCAGCAGGCTGGGACTAGCGGGAGTCACAGATACGCAGTATTTT. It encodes CASSRLGLAGVTDTQYF. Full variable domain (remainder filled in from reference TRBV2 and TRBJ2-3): EPEVTQTPSHQVTQMGQEVILRCVPISNHLYFYWYRQILGQKVEFLVSFYNNEISEKSEIFDDQFSVERPDGSNFTLKIRSTKLEDSAMYFCASSRLGLAGVTDTQYFGPGTRLTVL.

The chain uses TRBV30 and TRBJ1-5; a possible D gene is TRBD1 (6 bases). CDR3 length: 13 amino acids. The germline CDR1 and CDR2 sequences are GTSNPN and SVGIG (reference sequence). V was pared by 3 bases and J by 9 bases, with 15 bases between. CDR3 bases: TGTGCCTGGAGCCTCTGGGGGGGGCCGCCCCAGCATTTT. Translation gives CAWSLWGGPPQHF.

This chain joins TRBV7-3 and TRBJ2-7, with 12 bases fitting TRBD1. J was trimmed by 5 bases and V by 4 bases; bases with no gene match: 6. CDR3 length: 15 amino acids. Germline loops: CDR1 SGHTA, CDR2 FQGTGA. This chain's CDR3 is CASSWTGTGGDEQYF. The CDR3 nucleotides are TGTGCCAGCAGCTGGACCGGGACAGGGGGCGACGAGCAGTACTTC.

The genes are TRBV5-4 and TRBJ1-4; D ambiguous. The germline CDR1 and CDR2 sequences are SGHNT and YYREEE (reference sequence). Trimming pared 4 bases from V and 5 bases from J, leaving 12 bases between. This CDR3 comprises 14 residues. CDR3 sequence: CASSLPGANEKLFF. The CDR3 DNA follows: TGTGCCAGCAGCCTTCCGGGCGCGAATGAAAAACTGTTTTTT.

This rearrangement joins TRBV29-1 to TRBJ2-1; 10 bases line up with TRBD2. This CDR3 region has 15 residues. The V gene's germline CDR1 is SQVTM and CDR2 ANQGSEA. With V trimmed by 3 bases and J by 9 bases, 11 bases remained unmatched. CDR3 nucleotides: TGCAGCGTTGAGGGGCAGCGGGGGGGCCCCGGTGAGCAGTTCTTC. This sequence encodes CSVEGQRGGPGEQFF.

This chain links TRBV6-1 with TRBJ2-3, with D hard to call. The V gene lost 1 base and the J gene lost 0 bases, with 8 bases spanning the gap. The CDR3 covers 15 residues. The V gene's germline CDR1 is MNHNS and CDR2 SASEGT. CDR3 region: CASSEGQYSTDTQYF. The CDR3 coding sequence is TGTGCCAGCAGTGAAGGCCAGTATAGCACAGATACGCAGTATTTT.

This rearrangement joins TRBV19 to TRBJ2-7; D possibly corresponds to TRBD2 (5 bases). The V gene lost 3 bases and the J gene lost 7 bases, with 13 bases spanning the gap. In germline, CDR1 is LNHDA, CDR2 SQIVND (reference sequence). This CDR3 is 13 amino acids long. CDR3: CASSMVWTGEQYF. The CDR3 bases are TGTGCCAGTAGTATGGTTTGGACGGGGGAGCAGTACTTC.

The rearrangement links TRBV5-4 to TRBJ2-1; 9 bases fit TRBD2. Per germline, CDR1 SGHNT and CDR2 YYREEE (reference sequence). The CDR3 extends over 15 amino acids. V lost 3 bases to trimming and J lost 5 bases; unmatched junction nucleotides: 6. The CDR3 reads CASSSAGGPDNEQFF. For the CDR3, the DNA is TGTGCCAGCAGCTCGGCGGGGGGGCCGGACAATGAGCAGTTCTTC.

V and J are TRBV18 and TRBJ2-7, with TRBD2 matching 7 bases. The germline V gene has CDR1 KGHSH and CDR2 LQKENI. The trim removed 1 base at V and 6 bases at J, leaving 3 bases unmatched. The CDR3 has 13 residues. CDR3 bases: TGTGCCAGCTCACCACTGGGGGGGTTCGAGCAGTACTTC. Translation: CASSPLGGFEQYF.

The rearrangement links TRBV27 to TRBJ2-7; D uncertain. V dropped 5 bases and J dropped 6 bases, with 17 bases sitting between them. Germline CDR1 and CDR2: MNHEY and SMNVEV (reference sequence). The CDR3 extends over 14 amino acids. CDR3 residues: CASSPGLTPREQYF. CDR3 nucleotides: TGTGCCAGCAGTCCCGGTCTGACTCCCCGCGAGCAGTACTTC.

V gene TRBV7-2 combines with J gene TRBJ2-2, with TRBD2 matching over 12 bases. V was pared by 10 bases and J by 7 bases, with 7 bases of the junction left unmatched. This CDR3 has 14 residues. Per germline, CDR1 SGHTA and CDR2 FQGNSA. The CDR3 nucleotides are TGTGCCACCAAAGGACTAGCGGGGTTCGGGGAGCTGTTTTTT. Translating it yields CATKGLAGFGELFF.

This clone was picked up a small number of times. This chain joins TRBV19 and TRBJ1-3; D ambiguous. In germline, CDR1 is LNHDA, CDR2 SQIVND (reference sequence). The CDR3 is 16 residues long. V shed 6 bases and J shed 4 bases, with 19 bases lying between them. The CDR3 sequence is CASSRAPFMGGNTIYF. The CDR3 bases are TGTGCCAGTAGCCGAGCCCCGTTCATGGGGGGAAACACCATATATTTT. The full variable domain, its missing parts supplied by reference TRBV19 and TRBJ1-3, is DGGITQSPKYLFRKEGQNVTLSCEQNLNHDAMYWYRQDPGQGLRLIYYSQIVNDFQKGDIAEGYSVSREKKESFPLTVTSAQKNPTAFYLCASSRAPFMGGNTIYFGEGSWLTVV.

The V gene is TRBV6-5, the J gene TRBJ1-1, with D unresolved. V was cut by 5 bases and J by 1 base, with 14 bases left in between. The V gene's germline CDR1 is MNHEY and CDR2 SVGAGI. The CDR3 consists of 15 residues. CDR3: CASSLLGSGNTEAFF. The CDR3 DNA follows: TGTGCCAGCAGTCTCTTGGGGTCAGGGAACACTGAAGCTTTCTTT.